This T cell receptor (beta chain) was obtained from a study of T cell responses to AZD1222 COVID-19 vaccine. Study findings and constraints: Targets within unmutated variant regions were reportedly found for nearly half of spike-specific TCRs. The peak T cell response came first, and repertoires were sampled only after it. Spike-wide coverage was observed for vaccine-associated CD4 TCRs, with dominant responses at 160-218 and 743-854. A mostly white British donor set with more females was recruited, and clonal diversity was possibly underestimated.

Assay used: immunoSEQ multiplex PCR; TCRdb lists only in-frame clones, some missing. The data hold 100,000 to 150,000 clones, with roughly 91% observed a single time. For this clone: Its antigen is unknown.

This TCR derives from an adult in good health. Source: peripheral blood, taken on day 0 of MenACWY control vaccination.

In nucleotides, the CDR3 is TGCGCCAGCAGCGGGACTAGCGGGAAGGAGACCCAGTACTTC. This sequence encodes CASSGTSGKETQYF. The chain is built from TRBV5-1 and TRBJ2-5; TRBD2 aligns across 13 bases. The CDR3 contains 14 residues. V lost 4 bases and J lost 5; bases outside the gene matches: 2. In germline, CDR1 is SGHRS, CDR2 YFSETQ.